This T cell receptor (beta chain) came from a study of beta chain features in type 1 diabetes (dated by TCRdb to the late 2010s). In terms of the full investigation: Mean age, gender distribution, total cell number and subset yield were not different between patients and healthy donors. A total of around 110,000,000 sorted cells were examined across all samples, and RNA yield correlated strongly with the number of cells per subset. The study compared the TCRB repertoires of sorted circulating CD4+ T cell subsets in recently diagnosed type 1 diabetes patients with those in matched healthy donors. Regulatory and stem cell-like memory subsets were isolated from only 8 patients and about eight healthy donors, whereas naive and central memory subsets came from all 30 or so donors.

The research as a whole found: HLA sub-analyses involved small numbers of individuals, so any influence of HLA type on TCRB rearrangement remained unresolved. At VDJ recombination sites, patients with type 1 diabetes made fewer insertions and deleted more nucleotides, a pattern implying thymic rearrangement abnormalities. A moderate but significant shortening of TCRB CDR3 length was observed in type 1 diabetes patients in all four CD4+ subsets. Because cDNA rather than genomic DNA was sequenced, highly expressing activated cells could have been over-represented, although no difference in activation and CD3 levels was found between groups. The naive, central memory and regulatory TCRB repertoires appeared to resemble one another more closely among patients than among healthy donors. Shorter templates might be favored by PCR, yet because patient and control samples were amplified and corrected together, any such skew would affect both groups equally.

In regard to this clone: Its recognized antigen is unknown. Base-call qualities are not available, and no considerably larger clone is one nucleotide away.

Each donor gave one peripheral blood draw, roughly 0.11 L on average, collected into heparinised tubes. A BD FACSAria II was used to sort naive, central memory, regulatory and stem cell-like memory CD4+ T cells with a panel that included CD45RO, CCR7, CD25, CD127, CD95 and CD27. Every sorted population had a purity above 98%. Right away, PBMCs were isolated by Lymphoprep density gradient centrifugation and were stained directly, with no culture step. So that batch effects would be minimized, each experiment stained and sorted samples in pairs, pairing one healthy donor with one patient. The High Capacity cDNA Reverse Transcription Kit was used to reverse transcribe all of the isolated RNA, meaning that expressed TCRB transcripts were what got sequenced. Stem cell-like memory T cell samples underwent survey-depth immunoSEQ sequencing, averaging about 1 million total reads per sample. After sorted cells were lysed in RLT buffer, RNA was extracted with DNase-treated RNeasy Micro or Mini kits, with the choice depending on cell number. To prevent cross-contamination, every cell subset was processed on its own, while patient and healthy donor samples were processed together. TCRB sequences were amplified from cDNA with the immunoSEQ multiplex PCR, producing 87-bp fragments spanning the CDR3 region. The amplicons were sequenced using the Illumina HiSeq platform. Processing in the source paper ran as follows. PCR bias was computationally corrected using synthetic template baselines, reads within Hamming distance 2 were collapsed, and singletons that could not be merged were discarded. Reads were aligned against IMGT to assign V, D and J genes, CDR3 length and insertions or deletions at six rearrangement sites. Clonotype counts were normalized to sorted cell number within each subset before computing true diversity and Gini coefficients with the tcR R package. The overlap coefficient, calculated on TCRB nucleotide sequences, was used to measure repertoire sharing. As stored in TCRdb, this immuneACCESS dataset retains in-frame rearrangements with V and J assigned. A fraction of the clones does not appear; measured against another copy, unresolved V genes explain less than half of the discrepancy, and the remainder lacks a known reason. That table is the source of V, J and clone size, and D and trimming were worked out from the DNA. This sample is represented by 110,000 or so clones; approximately 37% of them were singletons. The ten most abundant clones make up around 0.07% of the sample.

The source is a woman aged 18-30 years in good health. The specimen was stem cell memory CD4+ T cells from blood. Explained via the paper, the cell subset or site label denotes: stem cell-like memory CD4+ T cells.

The base sequence is TGTGCCAGCAGTTCCTACCGGACAGGGTATGGCTACACCTTC. This encodes CASSSYRTGYGYTF. The chain was built from TRBV27 and TRBJ1-2; a stretch of 8 junction bases matches TRBD1. The CDR3 sequence holds 14 residues, the cysteine and phenylalanine included. Only the CDR3 DNA is retained, 42 bases long and in frame from the first base. V trim: 4 bases; J trim: 5 bases; unmatched bases: 6. CDR1 is given as MNHEY and CDR2 as SMNVEV, both from the germline V gene (reference sequence).